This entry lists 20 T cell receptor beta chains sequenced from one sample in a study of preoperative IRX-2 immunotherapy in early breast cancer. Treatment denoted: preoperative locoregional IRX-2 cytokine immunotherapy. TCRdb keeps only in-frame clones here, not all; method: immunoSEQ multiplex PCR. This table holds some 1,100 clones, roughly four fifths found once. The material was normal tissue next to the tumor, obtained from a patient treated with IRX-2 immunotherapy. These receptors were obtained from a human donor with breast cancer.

The CDR3 region is CASSQALRDRFLSGNTIYF. The CDR3 bases are TGCGCCAGCAGCCAAGCTCTCCGGGACAGGTTCCTCTCTGGAAACACCATATATTTT. The chain uses TRBV1 and TRBJ1-3; the table's D call, TRBD1, was not checked against the DNA. TRBV1 is listed as a pseudogene. The CDR3 length is 19 residues.

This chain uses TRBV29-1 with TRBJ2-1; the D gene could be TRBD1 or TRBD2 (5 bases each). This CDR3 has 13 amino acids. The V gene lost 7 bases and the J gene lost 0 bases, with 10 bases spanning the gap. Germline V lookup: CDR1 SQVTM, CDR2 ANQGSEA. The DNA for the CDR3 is TGCAGCGGATGGGACGCCTCCTACAATGAGCAGTTCTTC. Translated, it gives CSGWDASYNEQFF.

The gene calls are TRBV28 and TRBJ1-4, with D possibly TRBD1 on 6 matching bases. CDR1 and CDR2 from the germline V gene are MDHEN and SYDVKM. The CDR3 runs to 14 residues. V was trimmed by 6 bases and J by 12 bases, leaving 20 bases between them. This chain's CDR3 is CASSETGPLTELFF. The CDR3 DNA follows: TGTGCCAGCAGCGAGACAGGCCCCTTGACGGAACTGTTTTTT.

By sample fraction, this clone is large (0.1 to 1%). Here the CDR3 reads CASRSDSGLGPTDTQYF. DNA for the CDR3: TGTGCCAGCAGATCGGACTCCGGCCTAGGGCCCACAGATACGCAGTATTTT. The V and J genes are TRBV11-3 and TRBJ2-3; D might be TRBD2 (5 bases). Germline values: CDR1 SGHNT, CDR2 YENEEA. Trimming removed 6 bases from V and 2 bases from J, with 21 bases in between. The CDR3 is made up of 17 amino acids.

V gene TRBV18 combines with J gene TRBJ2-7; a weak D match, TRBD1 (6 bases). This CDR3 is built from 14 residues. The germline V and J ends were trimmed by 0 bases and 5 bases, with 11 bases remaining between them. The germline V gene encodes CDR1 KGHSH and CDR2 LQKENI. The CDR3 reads CASSPPAGDDEQYF. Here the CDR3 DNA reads TGTGCCAGCTCACCACCGGCAGGGGACGACGAGCAGTACTTC.

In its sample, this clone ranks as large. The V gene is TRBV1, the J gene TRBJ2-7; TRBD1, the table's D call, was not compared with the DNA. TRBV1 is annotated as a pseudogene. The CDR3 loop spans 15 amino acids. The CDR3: CASSQADRHSYEQYF. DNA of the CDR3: TGCGCCAGCAGCCAAGCAGACAGGCACTCCTACGAGCAGTACTTC.

CDR3 amino acids: CATSRAGTGMSYEQYF. Written as DNA, the CDR3 is TGTGCCACCAGCAGAGCCGGGACAGGGATGTCCTACGAGCAGTACTTC. The chain is built from TRBV15 and TRBJ2-7, with 9 positions matching TRBD1. Trimming removed 1 base from V and 1 base from J; junction bases left unmatched: 5. The length of the CDR3 is 16 residues. CDR1 and CDR2 (germline): LNHNV, YYDKDF (reference sequence).

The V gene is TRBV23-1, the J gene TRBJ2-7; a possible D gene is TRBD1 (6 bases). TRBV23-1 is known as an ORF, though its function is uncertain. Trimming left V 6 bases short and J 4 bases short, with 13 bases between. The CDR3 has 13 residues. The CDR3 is CASSQGDRYEQYF. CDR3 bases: TGCGCCAGCAGCCAAGGAGACAGGTACGAGCAGTACTTC.

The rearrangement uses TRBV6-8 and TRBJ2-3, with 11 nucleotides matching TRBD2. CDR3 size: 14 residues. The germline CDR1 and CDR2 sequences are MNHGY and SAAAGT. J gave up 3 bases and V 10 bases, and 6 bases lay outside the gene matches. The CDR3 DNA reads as TGTGCCATCAGGGTAGCGGGAGGGACAGATACGCAGTATTTT. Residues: CAIRVAGGTDTQYF.

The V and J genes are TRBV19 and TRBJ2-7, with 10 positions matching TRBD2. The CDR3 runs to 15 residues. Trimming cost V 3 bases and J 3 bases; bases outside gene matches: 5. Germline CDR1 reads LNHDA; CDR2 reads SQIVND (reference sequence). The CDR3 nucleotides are TGTGCCAGTAGTATTCTTAGCGGGGGGAACTACGAGCAGTACTTC. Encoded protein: CASSILSGGNYEQYF.

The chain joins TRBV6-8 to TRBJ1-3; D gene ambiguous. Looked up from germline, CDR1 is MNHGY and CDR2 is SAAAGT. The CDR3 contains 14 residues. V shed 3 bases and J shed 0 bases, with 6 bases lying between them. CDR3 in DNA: TGTGCCAGCAGTTATGGGGACTCTGGAAACACCATATATTTT. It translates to CASSYGDSGNTIYF.

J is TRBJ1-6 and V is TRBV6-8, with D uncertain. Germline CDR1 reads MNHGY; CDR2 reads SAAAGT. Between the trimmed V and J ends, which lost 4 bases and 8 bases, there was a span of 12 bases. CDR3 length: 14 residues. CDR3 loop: CASSFPGGYSPLHF. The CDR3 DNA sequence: TGTGCCAGCAGTTTCCCCGGCGGATATTCACCCCTCCACTTT.

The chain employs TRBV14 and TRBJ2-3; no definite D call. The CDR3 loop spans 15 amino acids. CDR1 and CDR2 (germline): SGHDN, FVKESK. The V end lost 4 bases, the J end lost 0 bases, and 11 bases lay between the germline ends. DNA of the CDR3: TGTGCCAGCAGCCCTAATCTCCGGAGCACAGATACGCAGTATTTT. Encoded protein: CASSPNLRSTDTQYF.

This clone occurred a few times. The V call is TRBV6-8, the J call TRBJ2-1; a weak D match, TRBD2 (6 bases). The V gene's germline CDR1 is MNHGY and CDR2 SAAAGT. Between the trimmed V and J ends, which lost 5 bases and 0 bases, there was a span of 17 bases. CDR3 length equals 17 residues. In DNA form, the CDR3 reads TGTGCCAGCAGTGATATTGGGAGGCTGAGCTCCTACAATGAGCAGTTCTTC. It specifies CASSDIGRLSSYNEQFF.

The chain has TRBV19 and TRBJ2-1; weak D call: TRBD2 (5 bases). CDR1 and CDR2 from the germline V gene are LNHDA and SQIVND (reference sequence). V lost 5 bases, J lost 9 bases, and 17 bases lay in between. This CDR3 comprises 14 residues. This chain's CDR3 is CASSAADGLTEQFF. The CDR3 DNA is TGTGCCAGTAGTGCCGCCGACGGACTGACTGAGCAGTTCTTC.

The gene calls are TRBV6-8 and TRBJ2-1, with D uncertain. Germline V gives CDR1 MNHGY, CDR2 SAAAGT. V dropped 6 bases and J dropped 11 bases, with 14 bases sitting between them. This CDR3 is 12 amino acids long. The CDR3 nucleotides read TGTGCCAGCAGCCCTTCGGGCCTAAAGCAGTTCTTC. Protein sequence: CASSPSGLKQFF.

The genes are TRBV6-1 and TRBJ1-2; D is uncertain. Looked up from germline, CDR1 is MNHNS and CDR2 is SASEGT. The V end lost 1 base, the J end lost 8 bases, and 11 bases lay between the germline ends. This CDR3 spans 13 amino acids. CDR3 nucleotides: TGTGCCAGCAGTGAAGGGGAGATGTCGGGCTACACCTTC. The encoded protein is CASSEGEMSGYTF.

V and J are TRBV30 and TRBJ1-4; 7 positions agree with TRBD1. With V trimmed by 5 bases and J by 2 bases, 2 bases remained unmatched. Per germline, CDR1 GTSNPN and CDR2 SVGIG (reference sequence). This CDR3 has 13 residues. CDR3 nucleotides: TGTGCCTGGGCGGGACAGACTAATGAAAAACTGTTTTTT. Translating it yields CAWAGQTNEKLFF. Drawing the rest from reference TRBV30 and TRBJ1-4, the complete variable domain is SQTIHQWPATLVQPVGSPLSLECTVEGTSNPNLYWYRQAAGRGLQLLFYSVGIGQISSEVPQNLSASRPQDRQFILSSKKLLLSDSGFYLCAWAGQTNEKLFFGSGTQLSVL.

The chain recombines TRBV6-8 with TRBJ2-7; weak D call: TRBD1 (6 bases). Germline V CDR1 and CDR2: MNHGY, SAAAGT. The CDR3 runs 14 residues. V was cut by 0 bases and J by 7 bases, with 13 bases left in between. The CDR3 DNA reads TGTGCCAGCAGTTACTCCTCCGGGACAACAGAGCAGTACTTC. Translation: CASSYSSGTTEQYF.

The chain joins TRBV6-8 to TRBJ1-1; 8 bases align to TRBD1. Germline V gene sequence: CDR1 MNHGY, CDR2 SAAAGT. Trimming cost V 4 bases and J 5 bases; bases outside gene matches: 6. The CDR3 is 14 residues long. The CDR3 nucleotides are TGTGCCAGCAGTTCAGGACAGGGCCGGACTGAAGCTTTCTTT. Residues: CASSSGQGRTEAFF.